The 22 T cell receptor beta chains listed next were all sequenced from one sample in a study of early T cells in non-severe SARS-CoV-2 infection. TCRdb fed the 5' RACE reads into MiXCR, producing one record per CDR3 protein. The sample includes fewer than 40,000 distinct CDR3 sequences, around 3.9% of them seen just once. Material for sequencing was whole blood. All receptors derive from an adult who was a healthcare worker with PCR-confirmed SARS-CoV-2 infection or an uninfected control (not recorded which).

Many counts were recorded for this clonotype. The chain carries TRBV5-6 and TRBJ2-7; D not certain. Looked up from germline, CDR1 is SGHDT and CDR2 is YYEEEE. Trimming shortened V by 4 bases and J by 7 bases, and 12 bases separated the two germline ends. The CDR3 length is 12 residues. CDR3 bases: TGTGCCAGCAGCCGGGCGGCGAGGGAGCAGTACTTC. Protein: CASSRAAREQYF.

V gene TRBV7-2 combines with J gene TRBJ2-3; D is unresolved. Looked up from germline, CDR1 is SGHTA and CDR2 is FQGNSA. V was pared by 4 bases and J by 0 bases, with 20 bases between. The CDR3 spans 18 residues. CDR3 region: CASSSRPSVGGSTDTQYF. The CDR3 coding sequence is TGTGCCAGCAGCTCCCGACCTTCGGTAGGCGGAAGCACAGATACGCAGTATTTT.

This clonotype was picked up many times. The CDR3 loop reads CSARDFRGLVDEQFF. As DNA, the CDR3 is TGCAGTGCTAGAGATTTTCGGGGACTAGTCGATGAGCAGTTCTTC. The chain recombines TRBV20-1 with TRBJ2-1; TRBD2 matches at 8 bases. The germline V gene has CDR1 DFQATT and CDR2 SNEGSKA (reference sequence). The CDR3 totals 15 residues. V dropped 0 bases and J dropped 8; count of bases not matched to a gene: 9.

This clonotype was recorded at least ten times. The chain employs TRBV6-5 and TRBJ2-5, with TRBD1 matching over 9 bases. The V gene end was trimmed by 5 bases and the J gene end by 5 bases; junction bases not matched to a gene: 6. CDR1 is MNHEY, CDR2 SVGAGI, per germline. The CDR3 loop spans 14 amino acids. CDR3 sequence (DNA): TGTGCCAGCAGTCGTACAGGGGGCGGGGAGACCCAGTACTTC. Amino acid sequence: CASSRTGGGETQYF.

Many counts were recorded for this clonotype. The V gene is TRBV12-3 or TRBV12-4, the J gene TRBJ2-2, with D uncertain. CDR3 length: 16 amino acids. V lost 2 bases, J lost 7 bases, and 17 bases lay in between. The CDR3 nucleotides are TGTGCCAGCAGTTTAACCAGCATGGTTGTTGGCGGGGAGCTGTTTTTT. Amino acid sequence: CASSLTSMVVGGELFF.

The chain employs TRBV9 and TRBJ2-3; D is unresolved. Looked up from germline, CDR1 is SGDLS and CDR2 is YYNGEE. V was clipped by 0 bases and J by 2 bases, with 7 bases between them. The CDR3 consists of 14 residues. CDR3 sequence: CASSVGLTTDTQYF. The CDR3 coding sequence is TGTGCCAGCAGCGTAGGACTCACCACAGATACGCAGTATTTT.

This clonotype was counted many times. This chain connects TRBV7-9 to TRBJ1-4, with 7 bases fitting TRBD1. Germline V gene data show CDR1 as SEHNR and CDR2 as FQNEAQ (reference sequence). V trimming: 3 bases; J trimming: 8 bases; junction bases outside the gene matches: 9. This CDR3 is 15 amino acids long. In DNA, the CDR3 is TGTGCCAGCAGCTTCGTCGGCAGGGGGTTGGAAAAACTGTTTTTT. Residues: CASSFVGRGLEKLFF.

This clonotype was found many times. The J gene is TRBJ2-3, the V gene TRBV19; the match to TRBD1 covers 12 bases. Germline CDR1 is LNHDA and CDR2 is SQIVND (reference sequence). The CDR3 is made up of 16 amino acids. The ends lost 4 bases at V and 4 bases at J; junction bases unmatched: 6. The chain's CDR3 is CASSKGTGGKADTQYF. CDR3 sequence (DNA): TGTGCCAGTAGTAAAGGGACAGGGGGCAAGGCAGATACGCAGTATTTT.

This clonotype was observed many times. CDR3 region: CASSPLLAGGPGQFF. CDR3 nucleotides: TGTGCCAGCAGTCCACTACTAGCGGGAGGGCCAGGACAGTTCTTC. The V and J genes are TRBV12-3 or TRBV12-4 and TRBJ2-1, with TRBD2 matching over 13 bases. V gave up 5 bases and J gave up 13 bases; unmatched junction bases: 11. The CDR3 loop spans 15 amino acids.

Ten or more counts support this clonotype. The V and J genes are TRBV29-1 and TRBJ2-5; TRBD1 matches 7 bases. V gave up 7 bases and J gave up 0 bases; unmatched junction bases: 5. This CDR3 is 13 amino acids long. Germline CDR1 and CDR2: SQVTM and ANQGSEA. The CDR3 region has the DNA TGCAGCGGCCGACAGGGCCACCAAGAGACCCAGTACTTC. Its protein product is CSGRQGHQETQYF.

The chain links TRBV9 to TRBJ2-7, with D perhaps TRBD1 or TRBD2 (5 bases each). CDR1 and CDR2 (germline): SGDLS, YYNGEE. The length of the CDR3 is 18 residues. V gave up 0 bases and J gave up 1 base, with 20 bases separating them. The CDR3 nucleotides are TGTGCCAGCAGCGTAGGAATTGGGGGAGATATATGGTCCTACGAGCAGTACTTC. This codes for CASSVGIGGDIWSYEQYF.

This clonotype was observed many times. The rearrangement links TRBV14 to TRBJ1-2; D gene uncertain. The V end was cut by 0 bases, the J end by 4 bases, with 15 bases between. Germline V CDR1 and CDR2: SGHDN, FVKESK. This CDR3 has 16 residues. This CDR3 is CASSQEILAGLYGYTF. The CDR3 coding sequence is TGTGCCAGCAGCCAAGAGATTTTGGCAGGCCTCTATGGCTACACCTTC.

This clonotype was seen ten or more times. This chain links TRBV28 with TRBJ2-7, with D perhaps matching TRBD2 (5 bases). Germline V gives CDR1 MDHEN, CDR2 SYDVKM. The CDR3 has 12 residues. V was clipped by 10 bases and J by 2 bases, with 12 bases between them. In DNA form, the CDR3 reads TGTGCCACCCGGGGTGGGGCCTACGAGCAGTACTTC. Protein sequence: CATRGGAYEQYF.

This clonotype was counted many times. This chain connects TRBV20-1 to TRBJ2-1; 12 positions agree with TRBD2. Trimming at V came to 0 bases and at J to 5 bases, leaving 11 bases not matched to a gene. This CDR3 is 18 amino acids long. Germline values: CDR1 DFQATT, CDR2 SNEGSKA (reference sequence). In nucleotides, the CDR3 is TGCAGTGCTAGAGAAGGTGGGAGGTCTAGCGGGGGGGACAATGAGCAGTTCTTC. Translation gives CSAREGGRSSGGDNEQFF.

This clonotype was found many times. The J gene is TRBJ2-7, the V gene TRBV19, with a possible D match to TRBD2 (6 bases). This CDR3 contains 15 residues. V was cut by 3 bases and J by 3 bases, with 15 bases left in between. Germline loops: CDR1 LNHDA, CDR2 SQIVND (reference sequence). CDR3 nucleotide sequence: TGTGCCAGTAGTATGGGACTCCTATCGAGCTACGAGCAGTACTTC. It translates to CASSMGLLSSYEQYF.

This clonotype was counted many times. V and J are TRBV11-2 and TRBJ2-7; TRBD2 is a possible D gene (5 bases). This CDR3 contains 14 residues. Trimming pared 3 bases from V and 3 bases from J, leaving 12 bases between. CDR1 is SGHAT and CDR2 is FQNNGV in the germline V gene. This CDR3 is CASSFGTRNYEQYF. As DNA, the CDR3 is TGTGCCAGCAGCTTTGGAACTAGAAACTACGAGCAGTACTTC. Using reference TRBV11-2 and TRBJ2-7 for the parts outside the CDR3, the full variable domain is EAGVAQSPRYKIIEKRQSVAFWCNPISGHATLYWYQQILGQGPKLLIQFQNNGVVDDSQLPKDRFSAERLKGVDSTLKIQPAKLEDSAVYLCASSFGTRNYEQYFGPGTRLTVT.

The chain has TRBV7-9 and TRBJ1-5; TRBD1 matches 7 bases. Germline CDR1 is SEHNR and CDR2 is FQNEAQ (reference sequence). Losses at the gene ends were 6 bases for V and 2 bases for J; bases not matched to a gene: 4. The CDR3 length is 14 residues. This CDR3 is CASSTGAGNQPQHF. The CDR3 coding sequence is TGTGCCAGCAGTACAGGGGCTGGCAATCAGCCCCAGCATTTT.

This clonotype was recorded many times. V usage is TRBV20-1 and J usage is TRBJ1-2; D might be TRBD1 (5 bases). Germline assignment: CDR1 DFQATT and CDR2 SNEGSKA (reference sequence). Trimming removed 6 bases from V and 2 bases from J, with 19 bases in between. This CDR3 has 15 amino acids. The CDR3 loop reads CSAISGTSENYGYTF. In nucleotides, the CDR3 is TGCAGTGCCATAAGCGGGACCTCTGAAAACTATGGCTACACCTTC.

This clonotype occurred many times. V and J are TRBV20-1 and TRBJ2-1; no reliable D call. The germline V gene encodes CDR1 DFQATT and CDR2 SNEGSKA (reference sequence). The CDR3 consists of 15 residues. Trimming shortened V by 6 bases and J by 0 bases, and 15 bases separated the two germline ends. Here the CDR3 DNA reads TGCAGTGCCCTGGGTGGGATGGTCTCCTACAATGAGCAGTTCTTC. Translated: CSALGGMVSYNEQFF.

This clonotype showed up just a few times. V gene TRBV5-4 combines with J gene TRBJ2-3; the match to TRBD2 covers 8 bases. V was pared by 5 bases and J by 8 bases, with 16 bases of the junction left unmatched. From germline, CDR1 is SGHNT and CDR2 YYREEE (reference sequence). There are 16 residues in the CDR3. The CDR3 spells CASSSVARGAGITQYF. CDR3 sequence (DNA): TGTGCCAGCAGTTCGGTGGCGCGGGGGGCCGGGATTACGCAGTATTTT. Full variable domain (missing parts from reference TRBV5-4 and TRBJ2-3): ETGVTQSPTHLIKTRGQQVTLRCSSQSGHNTVSWYQQALGQGPQFIFQYYREEENGRGNFPPRFSGLQFPNYSSELNVNALELDDSALYLCASSSVARGAGITQYFGPGTRLTVL.

At least ten counts were recorded for this clonotype. This sequence joins TRBV27 and TRBJ2-3; D is ambiguous. The CDR3 is 14 amino acids. The germline V and J ends were trimmed by 6 bases and 2 bases, with 12 bases remaining between them. Germline CDR1 reads MNHEY; CDR2 reads SMNVEV (reference sequence). This chain's CDR3 is CASRTVSLTDTQYF. The CDR3 DNA follows: TGTGCCAGCAGAACAGTCTCCCTCACAGATACGCAGTATTTT.

This clonotype was recorded many times. V and J are TRBV30 and TRBJ2-2; D unresolved. V was cut by 0 bases and J by 6 bases, with 11 bases left in between. Germline values: CDR1 GTSNPN, CDR2 SVGIG (reference sequence). The CDR3 is made up of 14 amino acids. The CDR3 loop reads CAWSVLVSPGELFF. The CDR3 bases are TGTGCCTGGAGTGTACTCGTGTCGCCCGGGGAGCTGTTTTTT.